What follows are 12 T cell receptor beta chains derived from one specimen sequenced in a study of blood T cells in healthy people across ages (dated by TCRdb to between 2014 and 2017). Library method: 5' RACE. Sequencing used an Illumina HiSeq 2500. The second PCR ran for roughly 7 to 11 cycles and used a J-beta primer mix along with a sample-barcoded 5' primer. In-frame beta chains were kept once TCRdb had trimmed the public reads at Q25 with fastp and called clones with MiXCR. All rows with the same CDR3 protein become a single entry with the most common DNA and genes. The sample has about 640,000 distinct CDR3 sequences on record, approximately 59% of them singletons. Approximately 37% of the sample rests with the top ten. Sequenced sample: blood. All receptors derive from a man aged 55-75 years in good health.

J is TRBJ2-5 and V is TRBV7-2, with 7 bases fitting TRBD1. Trimming cost V 4 bases and J 5 bases; bases outside gene matches: 4. The CDR3 sequence is 13 residues long. The germline V gene encodes CDR1 SGHTA and CDR2 FQGNSA. This CDR3 is CASSWDRRETQYF. The CDR3 DNA is TGTGCCAGCAGCTGGGACAGAAGGGAGACCCAGTACTTC.

The V call is TRBV5-1, the J call TRBJ2-2, with TRBD1 matching over 7 bases. Germline CDR1 reads SGHRS; CDR2 reads YFSETQ. CDR3 length: 13 residues. The V and J ends lost 5 bases and 4 bases, in that order; junction bases with no gene match: 2. CDR3 loop: CASRQGTTGELFF. The CDR3 DNA is TGCGCCAGCAGACAGGGGACCACCGGGGAGCTGTTTTTT.

This sequence joins TRBV3-1 and TRBJ1-1; D is possibly TRBD1 (5 bases). The germline CDR1 and CDR2 sequences are LGHDT and YNNKEL (reference sequence). Between the trimmed V and J ends, which lost 5 bases and 11 bases, there was a span of 18 bases. The CDR3 loop spans 13 amino acids. The CDR3 region has the DNA TGTGCCAGCAGCGGACCTCCCCGGGGGATGGCTTTCTTT. Its protein is CASSGPPRGMAFF.

The CDR3 DNA follows: TGCAGTGCTAGAGCCACGGGACAACTCTTCACCGGGGAGCTGTTTTTT. This encodes CSARATGQLFTGELFF. The chain links TRBV20-1 to TRBJ2-2; tentative D call: TRBD1 (6 bases). There are 16 residues in the CDR3. Germline CDR1 reads DFQATT; CDR2 reads SNEGSKA (reference sequence). Trimming cost V 1 base and J 4 bases, with 16 bases left between them.

This clonotype was detected only a few times. The genes are TRBV10-3 and TRBJ1-2; D remains unclear. The CDR3 is 11 amino acids. CDR1 and CDR2 from the germline V gene are ENHRY and SYGVKD. The germline V and J ends were trimmed by 11 bases and 5 bases, with 12 bases remaining between them. CDR3 protein: CASVGGYGYTF. The DNA of the CDR3 is TGTGCCTCGGTCGGTGGGTATGGCTACACCTTC.

The chain employs TRBV16 and TRBJ1-6; tentative D call: TRBD1 (5 bases). V gave up 7 bases and J gave up 3 bases, with 7 bases separating them. In germline, CDR1 is KGHSY, CDR2 FQNENV. The CDR3 totals 13 residues. The CDR3: CASNQGYNSPLHF. As DNA, the CDR3 is TGTGCCAGCAACCAGGGCTATAATTCACCCCTCCACTTT.

V usage is TRBV3-1 and J usage is TRBJ2-1; perhaps TRBD2 as D (5 bases). The CDR3 contains 17 residues. V lost 5 bases and J lost 0, with 17 bases in between. Germline values: CDR1 LGHDT, CDR2 YNNKEL (reference sequence). In DNA, the CDR3 is TGTGCCAGCAGCGCCCGAGAGGGTGGGAGCTCCTACAATGAGCAGTTCTTC. Protein sequence: CASSAREGGSSYNEQFF.

The rearrangement links TRBV6-6 to TRBJ1-2, with D maybe TRBD1 (5 bases). Germline assignment: CDR1 MNHNY and CDR2 SVGAGI (reference sequence). V was clipped by 2 bases and J by 3 bases, with 13 bases between them. The CDR3 sequence is 15 residues long. The CDR3 here is CASSYARREDYGYTF. Here the CDR3 DNA reads TGTGCCAGCAGTTACGCCCGCAGGGAGGACTATGGCTACACCTTC.

A word on this clonotype: Possible read error: a much larger clone is one base away. This chain joins TRBV24-1 and TRBJ2-1, with 7 positions matching TRBD2. Germline values: CDR1 KGHDR, CDR2 SFDVKD. The CDR3 totals 18 residues. The CDR3 loop reads CAISEGGRGGWGFNEQFF. CDR3 coding DNA: TGTGCCATCAGTGAGGGTGGGAGGGGCGGATGGGGCTTCAATGAGCAGTTCTTC.

In its sample, this clonotype was seen many times. This rearrangement joins TRBV2 to TRBJ2-7; 8 positions match TRBD2. This CDR3 has 15 amino acids. V lost 8 bases to trimming and J lost 1 base; unmatched junction nucleotides: 10. Germline values: CDR1 SNHLY, CDR2 FYNNEI. The CDR3 region has the DNA TGTGCCAGCCTGAAGGTAGCGGGGATTTCCTACGAGCAGTACTTC. Translated: CASLKVAGISYEQYF.

V and J are TRBV11-2 and TRBJ1-2, with 8 bases that match TRBD1. Trimming cost V 0 bases and J 8 bases; bases outside gene matches: 5. This CDR3 comprises 14 residues. In germline, CDR1 is SGHAT, CDR2 FQNNGV. CDR3 DNA: TGTGCCAGCAGCTTAGACGTCAGGGGGCTGGGCTACACCTTC. Translation: CASSLDVRGLGYTF.

The V call is TRBV6-5, the J call TRBJ2-5; 7 nucleotides match TRBD2. V lost 2 bases, J lost 3 bases, and 6 bases stayed unmatched. This CDR3 is built from 15 residues. CDR1 and CDR2 (germline): MNHEY, SVGAGI. The CDR3 loop reads CASSYGGVGKETQYF. In DNA, the CDR3 is TGTGCCAGCAGTTACGGGGGGGTTGGGAAAGAGACCCAGTACTTC.